This T cell receptor beta chain comes out of a study of T cell responses to AZD1222 COVID-19 vaccine (dated by TCRdb to about 2021). Background on the whole study: AZD1222 recipients whose second dose came at about 4 weeks and those whose second dose came at about 12 weeks were combined into one group, since spike-specific TCR depth and breadth did not differ between the two schedules. Trial participants were enrolled into age subgroups of 18-55, 56-69 and 70-plus years, which contained approximately 150, 28 and 58 TCR-sequenced participants, respectively. TCR sequencing covered more than 230 trial participants: 200 to 220 given two doses of AZD1222 and 26 given two doses of MenACWY control vaccine.

Points the paper makes about the study in general: The 56-69-year group was small, and its depth increase did not reach significance, likely because of low power. Conclusions about previously exposed vaccinees were limited because only six AZD1222 recipients were SARS-CoV-2 seropositive at baseline. Because no day 14 peak-response samples were available, repertoires were characterized only after the peak T cell response. Epitopes outside the regions mutated in the B.1.351 and B.1.1.7 variants were reportedly recognized by nearly half of the unique spike-specific TCRs. Participants were mostly white British, with more females than males. The authors suggested clonal diversity may have been underestimated. After two AZD1222 doses, spike-specific TCR breadth and depth were significantly higher than at day 0 and than in MenACWY recipients. CD4 TCRs associated with the vaccine covered the entire spike protein, and the dominant responses were in regions 160-218 and 743-854.

Notes on this clone: It lacks a known antigen. The input lacks base qualities; no much larger clone sits a single base away.

The germline V gene encodes CDR1 DFQATT and CDR2 SNEGSKA (reference sequence). The CDR3 starts with the cysteine, ends with the phenylalanine, and has 22 residues. Only CDR3 DNA remains: 66 bases, in frame from the first base. Clipping removes 3 bases from V and 6 bases from J, with 25 as the unmatched junction base count. The CDR3 regions of human TCRbeta chains were subjected to immunosequencing. Per the original workflow: TCRs in the repertoires were matched against a reference library of SARS-CoV-2-specific TCRs that had been generated with the MIRA antigen-specificity platform. Breadth was defined as the fraction of unique TCRs that were SARS-CoV-2-associated, and depth was defined as the fraction of total T cells that were SARS-CoV-2-associated. Using the MIRA data, each spike-specific TCR was mapped to the spike region that the TCR reacts to and placed in a CD4 or CD8 class. Log10-transformed breadth and depth values were compared by one-way ANOVA with Sidak's multiple comparisons tests. The table was pulled from immuneACCESS by TCRdb, which kept in-frame rearrangements only. Such tables lose some clones; where checked, under half of the loss comes from unresolved V genes, and the rest has no known cause. That table supplies the V and J calls and clone size; D and trimming were determined from the DNA. Present in this sample are some 140,000 clones, more than 85% of which were seen just once. 2.5% to 3% of the sample is held by the ten biggest clonotypes.

The label giving this sample's time point can be read as: baseline before first vaccination. Vaccinee samples were obtained from the UK trials COV001 and COV002, which included a single-blind randomized controlled phase 2/3 trial of AZD1222 (ChAdOx1 nCoV-19) in healthy adults. For TCRbeta chain sequencing, PBMC samples were collected from trial participants at day 0 and at day 28 after the second dose. Recombination linked TRBV20-1 to TRBJ2-2; TRBD2 aligns with 13 central bases. The sequence derives from an adult in good health. The sequenced sample was peripheral blood, obtained on day 0 of AZD1222 vaccination. The encoded CDR3 is CSASYSGNPGLAGYPRAGELFF. The DNA sequence is as follows: TGCAGTGCTAGTTACTCAGGGAATCCGGGACTAGCGGGATATCCGAGGGCCGGGGAGCTGTTTTTT.